These 22 T cell receptor beta chains share one sample of origin, sequenced in a study of vaccination and CD4 T cells after COVID-19. With the Oncomine TCR Beta short-read assay, DNA from cultured CD4+ T cells was sequenced. Genomic DNA was drawn out of CD4+ T cells grown in culture. MiXCR, run by TCRdb on the PCR reads, gives a single entry per CDR3 protein. The sample shows more than 10,000 distinct CDR3 sequences, roughly 32% of them seen only once. These receptors have no known antigen. The treatment is: roughly 11-day PBMC culture with coronavirus spike peptide pools or control peptides (ViraFEST assay). Researchers collected the unexposed donor's CD4+ T cells before the COVID-19 pandemic (2011-2018). Sequencing input: CD4+ T cells from blood, cultured in vitro. These receptor sequences come from a human donor in good health.

This clonotype has a handful of counts. This rearrangement joins TRBV7-3 to TRBJ2-5; possibly TRBD1 or TRBD2 for D (5 bases each). This CDR3 has 14 amino acids. Germline CDR1 SGHTA, CDR2 FQGTGA. V lost 5 bases to trimming and J lost 4 bases, with 14 bases between them. The CDR3 DNA reads TGTGCCAGCAGCCGGGATCTTGGGGGAGAGACCCAGTACTTC. It specifies CASSRDLGGETQYF. Complete variable domain (other parts from reference TRBV7-3 and TRBJ2-5): GAGVSQTPSNKVTEKGKYVELRCDPISGHTALYWYRQSLGQGPEFLIYFQGTGAADDSGLPNDRFFAVRPEGSVSTLKIQRTERGDSAVYLCASSRDLGGETQYFGPGTRLLVL.

This clonotype was counted between two and nine times. This chain uses TRBV10-2 with TRBJ1-5; D is unresolved. The CDR3 is made up of 13 amino acids. Trimming removed 3 bases at V and 4 bases at J, with 7 bases between. CDR1 and CDR2 from the germline V gene are WSHSY and SAAADI. For the CDR3, the DNA is TGCGCCAGCAGTGATTGGCAGAATCAGCCCCAGCATTTT. Its translation: CASSDWQNQPQHF.

This clonotype was seen more than once but under ten times. The V call is TRBV20-1, the J call TRBJ2-3; 7 bases are a match to TRBD2. The J segment lost 3 bases and the V segment lost 6 bases, leaving 12 bases of the junction unmatched. The CDR3 has 15 residues. CDR1 is DFQATT and CDR2 is SNEGSKA in the germline V gene (reference sequence). The CDR3 reads CSARGTREWTDTQYF. Written as DNA, the CDR3 is TGCAGTGCCCGCGGGACGCGGGAGTGGACAGATACGCAGTATTTT.

The chain is built from TRBV29-1 and TRBJ1-1; D ambiguous. Trimming removed 4 bases at V and 0 bases at J, with 6 bases between. This CDR3 contains 12 residues. CDR1 is SQVTM and CDR2 is ANQGSEA in the germline V gene. CDR3 loop: CSVVRMNTEAFF. CDR3 nucleotide sequence: TGCAGCGTTGTGAGAATGAACACTGAAGCTTTCTTT.

The rearrangement links TRBV28 to TRBJ1-3, with 7 bases aligning to TRBD1. J lost 5 bases, V lost 5 bases, and 9 bases had no gene match. Germline V lookup: CDR1 MDHEN, CDR2 SYDVKM. The CDR3 has 15 residues. CDR3 amino acids: CASSREGALRNTIYF. Here the CDR3 DNA reads TGTGCCAGCAGTCGGGAGGGGGCGTTAAGAAACACCATATATTTT.

This rearrangement joins TRBV27 to TRBJ1-2; 7 bases are a match to TRBD1. This CDR3 is built from 12 residues. Germline V gene data show CDR1 as MNHEY and CDR2 as SMNVEV (reference sequence). Trimming removed 4 bases from V and 7 bases from J; junction bases left unmatched: 3. The CDR3 sequence: CASSSAGGGYTF. The CDR3 DNA reads as TGTGCCAGCAGTTCAGCAGGGGGTGGCTACACCTTC.

V gene TRBV12-3 or TRBV12-4 combines with J gene TRBJ2-2; D perhaps matches TRBD1 (5 bases). The CDR3 runs 14 residues. V lost 4 bases, J lost 4 bases, and 10 bases lay in between. CDR3 DNA sequence: TGTGCCAGCAGTTCGCAGGGCTTCACCGGGGAGCTGTTTTTT. Translation gives CASSSQGFTGELFF.

In this sample, this clonotype turned up a few times. In DNA, the CDR3 is TGTGCCAGCCAGGCCCCCCAGGGTTACACCGGGGAGCTGTTTTTT. Its protein product is CASQAPQGYTGELFF. The chain employs TRBV27 and TRBJ2-2, with D tentatively TRBD1 (5 bases). Germline lookup yields CDR1 MNHEY and CDR2 SMNVEV (reference sequence). The V end lost 8 bases, the J end lost 3 bases, and 16 bases lay between the germline ends. The CDR3 contains 15 residues.

This clonotype was detected only a few times. This chain joins TRBV6-5 and TRBJ2-3, with D perhaps matching TRBD2 (5 bases). V shed 2 bases and J shed 1 base, with 13 bases lying between them. Germline V lookup: CDR1 MNHEY, CDR2 SVGAGI. The CDR3 extends over 16 amino acids. CDR3: CASSYGVARGTDTQYF. Here the CDR3 DNA reads TGTGCCAGCAGTTACGGGGTAGCGAGAGGCACAGATACGCAGTATTTT.

This chain links TRBV20-1 with TRBJ2-3, with 9 bases identical to TRBD1. This CDR3 comprises 15 residues. Germline CDR1 is DFQATT and CDR2 is SNEGSKA (reference sequence). V lost 1 base, J lost 7 bases, and 9 bases stayed unmatched. As DNA, the CDR3 is TGCAGTGCTAGAGTGGGGGACAGGGTCTTCAATACGCAGTATTTT. This gives the protein CSARVGDRVFNTQYF.

The chain employs TRBV11-3 and TRBJ2-1; maybe TRBD2 (6 bases). Deletions cut 5 bases from V and 1 base from J, with 12 bases between. Germline-derived CDR1 and CDR2 are SGHNT and YENEEA. The CDR3 totals 15 residues. This chain's CDR3 is CASSPRAGSYNEQFF. The CDR3 DNA reads TGTGCCAGCAGCCCTCGAGCGGGTTCCTACAATGAGCAGTTCTTC.

The V and J genes are TRBV10-2 and TRBJ1-2; 8 nucleotides agree with TRBD1. V was clipped by 2 bases and J by 6 bases; unmatched bases: 17. CDR1 is WSHSY, CDR2 SAAADI, per germline. This CDR3 has 18 amino acids. CDR3 loop: CASSETMNPGGVGNGYTF. CDR3 in DNA: TGCGCCAGCAGTGAGACCATGAATCCAGGGGGCGTAGGAAATGGCTACACCTTC.

CDR3: CASSLYILPRWREGRDTQYF. CDR3 sequence (DNA): TGTGCCAGCAGCTTATATATTCTGCCTCGGTGGCGGGAGGGCCGTGATACGCAGTATTTT. The chain has TRBV7-8 and TRBJ2-3, with TRBD2 matching over 9 bases. This CDR3 has 20 residues. The V gene end was trimmed by 2 bases and the J gene end by 6 bases; junction bases not matched to a gene: 21. The germline gives CDR1 SGHVS, CDR2 FQNEAQ.

The chain uses TRBV18 and TRBJ2-7, with D perhaps TRBD1 or TRBD2 (5 bases each). V was pared by 3 bases and J by 4 bases, with 16 bases between. The CDR3 spans 15 residues. Germline lookup yields CDR1 KGHSH and CDR2 LQKENI. CDR3 sequence: CASSPSGTPGYEQYF. DNA for the CDR3: TGTGCCAGCTCACCTTCCGGGACCCCGGGGTACGAGCAGTACTTC.

The gene calls are TRBV19 and TRBJ2-3, with 7 bases fitting TRBD1. CDR1 is LNHDA and CDR2 is SQIVND in the germline V gene (reference sequence). Unmatched junction bases numbered 14, after V lost 7 bases and J lost 4 bases. The length of the CDR3 is 16 residues. The CDR3 loop is CASNPRLGGWSDTQYF. CDR3 nucleotide sequence: TGTGCCAGTAACCCAAGGTTAGGGGGCTGGTCAGATACGCAGTATTTT.

This chain uses TRBV6-1 with TRBJ2-7, with a weak D call TRBD1 (6 bases). Germline V lookup: CDR1 MNHNS, CDR2 SASEGT. The CDR3 runs to 14 residues. V lost 6 bases to trimming and J lost 2 bases, with 14 bases between them. CDR3 in DNA: TGTGCCAGCAGAGAGGACAGACCCCCCTACGAGCAGTACTTC. Protein: CASREDRPPYEQYF.

The genes are TRBV12-3 or TRBV12-4 and TRBJ2-5; D is unclear. The CDR3 sequence is 14 residues long. V lost 7 bases to trimming and J lost 3 bases, with 15 bases between them. Here the CDR3 reads CASISRPTEETQYF. As DNA, the CDR3 is TGTGCCAGCATTTCCCGACCGACGGAAGAGACCCAGTACTTC.

This clonotype was found a few times. The chain is built from TRBV4-1 and TRBJ2-3, with a tentative D call TRBD2 (6 bases). Trimming removed 1 base at V and 3 bases at J, with 14 bases between. The CDR3 sequence is 16 residues long. CDR1 is MGHRA and CDR2 is YSYEKL in the germline V gene. The CDR3 DNA sequence: TGCGCCAGCAGCCAAGGGGTAACGGGAGCAACAGATACGCAGTATTTT. This gives the protein CASSQGVTGATDTQYF.

This clonotype is a singleton in its sample. The chain combines TRBV5-1 with TRBJ2-7; tentative D call: TRBD1 (6 bases). The V and J ends lost 4 bases and 7 bases respectively, with 15 bases between them. Germline lookup yields CDR1 SGHRS and CDR2 YFSETQ. The CDR3 has 13 amino acids. CDR3: CASSPGDTWEQYF. CDR3 bases: TGCGCCAGCAGCCCAGGGGACACCTGGGAGCAGTACTTC.

This chain links TRBV6-1 with TRBJ1-5; D remains ambiguous. CDR3 size: 13 residues. Germline-derived CDR1 and CDR2 are MNHNS and SASEGT. Trimming took off 6 bases at V and 3 bases at J, with 9 bases between the two ends. The CDR3 region is CASSPDPNQPQHF. DNA of the CDR3: TGTGCCAGCAGCCCGGACCCCAATCAGCCCCAGCATTTT.

The chain is built from TRBV7-9 and TRBJ1-3; the match to TRBD1 covers 8 bases. With 1 base clipped from V and 7 bases from J, the junction kept 0 bases outside the gene matches. This CDR3 contains 13 residues. Looked up from germline, CDR1 is SEHNR and CDR2 is FQNEAQ (reference sequence). In DNA, the CDR3 is TGTGCCAGCAGCTTAGGACAGGGGAACACCATATATTTT. Its translation is CASSLGQGNTIYF.

This clonotype showed up just a few times. The chain couples TRBV27 to TRBJ2-7, with D possibly matching TRBD1 (5 bases). The length of the CDR3 is 16 residues. With 5 bases removed from V and 3 bases from J, the gap between germline ends came to 20 bases. The germline V gene encodes CDR1 MNHEY and CDR2 SMNVEV (reference sequence). The CDR3, as DNA: TGTGCCAGCAGTCCAATCTTCAGGGTTGTCAGCTACGAGCAGTACTTC. It specifies CASSPIFRVVSYEQYF.